The 21 T cell receptor beta chains reported below all come from one sample, sequenced in a study of beta chain features in type 1 diabetes. Every isolated RNA sample was fully reverse transcribed, so sequencing captured expressed TCRB transcripts. Sequencing was performed with immunoSEQ multiplex PCR; in TCRdb, only in-frame clones are kept and a portion is missing. The table lists 900,000 or so clones, about a sixth of them singletons. Sequencing was performed on naive CD4+ T cells from blood. The receptors were gathered from a woman between 18 and 29 years old in good health.

In this sample, this clone turned up a few times. The chain links TRBV5-4 to TRBJ2-1; 7 bases are a match to TRBD1. The CDR3 extends over 17 amino acids. V lost 4 bases and J lost 4; bases outside the gene matches: 14. Germline V CDR1 and CDR2: SGHNT, YYREEE (reference sequence). This CDR3 is CASSTRQGTARYNEQFF. CDR3 bases: TGTGCCAGCAGCACGCGACAGGGTACGGCTCGATACAATGAGCAGTTCTTC.

The CDR3 DNA is TGTGCCAGCAGCCCTCAGCGGGGCTACGAGCAGTACTTC. The encoded protein is CASSPQRGYEQYF. The chain employs TRBV7-2 and TRBJ2-7; 7 bases agree with TRBD2. The CDR3 extends over 13 amino acids. CDR1 is SGHTA, CDR2 FQGNSA, per germline. V lost 5 bases to trimming and J lost 3 bases; unmatched junction nucleotides: 4.

This clone was seen only a few times. The chain combines TRBV28 with TRBJ2-2, with 7 bases fitting TRBD1. CDR3 length equals 14 residues. From germline, CDR1 is MDHEN and CDR2 SYDVKM. J was trimmed by 8 bases and V by 5 bases; bases with no gene match: 8. The DNA for the CDR3 is TGTGCCAGCAGTCCACCGACAGGGATGGGGGAGCTGTTTTTT. As protein: CASSPPTGMGELFF. Complete variable domain (other parts from reference TRBV28 and TRBJ2-2): DVKVTQSSRYLVKRTGEKVFLECVQDMDHENMFWYRQDPGLGLRLIYFSYDVKMKEKGDIPEGYSVSREKKERFSLILESASTNQTSMYLCASSPPTGMGELFFGEGSRLTVL.

This clone was counted between two and nine times. The chain links TRBV29-1 to TRBJ2-3, with 9 bases identical to TRBD1. CDR1 SQVTM and CDR2 ANQGSEA come from the germline V gene. V shed 5 bases and J 0 bases; nucleotides not matched to a gene: 12. The CDR3 is 17 amino acids. The CDR3 protein is CSVRGNWDRASTDTQYF. The CDR3 coding sequence is TGCAGCGTTCGGGGGAACTGGGACAGGGCGAGCACAGATACGCAGTATTTT.

This clone came up a few times. The chain employs TRBV7-3 and TRBJ2-7; no definite D call. The length of the CDR3 is 13 residues. Germline V gene sequence: CDR1 SGHTA, CDR2 FQGTGA. V lost 5 bases to trimming and J lost 4 bases, with 12 bases between them. The chain's CDR3 is CASSPGRGYEQYF. The DNA for the CDR3 is TGTGCCAGCAGCCCCGGACGAGGATACGAGCAGTACTTC.

The rearrangement links TRBV19 to TRBJ2-1, with D unresolved. CDR1 is LNHDA and CDR2 is SQIVND in the germline V gene (reference sequence). V was clipped by 5 bases and J by 0 bases, with 11 bases between them. This CDR3 is built from 15 residues. CDR3 loop: CASSRDLSSYNEQFF. In DNA, the CDR3 is TGTGCCAGTAGTCGAGACTTGAGCTCCTACAATGAGCAGTTCTTC.

This clone was seen a few times. This sequence joins TRBV7-2 and TRBJ2-7; 11 nucleotides agree with TRBD2. This CDR3 spans 16 amino acids. Trimming removed 5 bases from V and 2 bases from J; junction bases left unmatched: 8. Germline-derived CDR1 and CDR2 are SGHTA and FQGNSA. This CDR3 is CASSPDSGRATYEQYF. The CDR3 nucleotides read TGTGCCAGCAGCCCCGATAGCGGGAGGGCCACCTACGAGCAGTACTTC.

This clone was detected a few times. The rearrangement uses TRBV7-3 and TRBJ2-1; the D call may be TRBD1 or TRBD2 (5 bases each). Germline CDR1 SGHTA, CDR2 FQGTGA. V was trimmed by 2 bases and J by 2 bases, leaving 10 bases between them. The CDR3 extends over 15 amino acids. DNA for the CDR3: TGTGCCAGCAGCTTAGAGGGGTTCCCCTACAATGAGCAGTTCTTC. Its translation: CASSLEGFPYNEQFF.

The chain joins TRBV29-1 to TRBJ2-3; 8 nucleotides align to TRBD1. Germline V gives CDR1 SQVTM, CDR2 ANQGSEA. The J segment lost 5 bases and the V segment lost 2 bases, leaving 6 bases of the junction unmatched. The CDR3 runs 14 residues. The CDR3 reads CSVESQGAKDTQYF. DNA for the CDR3: TGCAGCGTTGAAAGTCAGGGGGCGAAAGATACGCAGTATTTT.

This clone showed up just a few times. CDR3 nucleotides: TGTGCCATCAGTGAGTCTAGGAATACGCAGTATTTT. Translating it yields CAISESRNTQYF. The chain employs TRBV10-3 and TRBJ2-3, with D uncertain. V was clipped by 0 bases and J by 7 bases, with 5 bases between them. The CDR3 loop spans 12 amino acids. The germline V gene encodes CDR1 ENHRY and CDR2 SYGVKD.

In its sample, this clone was seen a few times. V gene TRBV28 combines with J gene TRBJ2-7; 7 positions agree with TRBD1. This CDR3 is 13 amino acids long. The germline CDR1 and CDR2 sequences are MDHEN and SYDVKM. V was clipped by 5 bases and J by 7 bases; unmatched bases: 8. The CDR3, as DNA: TGTGCCAGCAGTACGGACAGGAAAGGGGAGCAGTACTTC. Its protein is CASSTDRKGEQYF.

This clone has only a few counts. The CDR3 here is CSALGRGTAAYEQYF. The CDR3 region has the DNA TGCAGCGCCCTAGGGAGGGGGACAGCAGCCTACGAGCAGTACTTC. The chain links TRBV29-1 to TRBJ2-7; D is possibly TRBD1 or TRBD2 (7 bases each). The CDR3 is 15 amino acids. Trimming cost V 7 bases and J 2 bases, with 21 bases left between them. Looked up from germline, CDR1 is SQVTM and CDR2 is ANQGSEA.

The chain uses TRBV28 and TRBJ2-7; D might be TRBD1 or TRBD2, each matching 6 bases. CDR1 and CDR2 (germline): MDHEN, SYDVKM. V shed 4 bases and J shed 4 bases, with 11 bases lying between them. This CDR3 region has 13 residues. The CDR3 spells CASSWQGRYEQYF. In nucleotides, the CDR3 is TGTGCCAGCAGTTGGCAGGGGAGGTACGAGCAGTACTTC.

CDR3 in amino acids: CATSMEAFGGGELFF. The CDR3 nucleotides are TGTGCCACTTCGATGGAGGCCTTCGGCGGCGGGGAGCTGTTTTTT. J is TRBJ2-2 and V is TRBV19, with a weak D call TRBD2 (5 bases). This CDR3 contains 15 residues. Trimming removed 10 bases from V and 7 bases from J, with 22 bases in between. Germline V gene sequence: CDR1 LNHDA, CDR2 SQIVND (reference sequence).

The chain combines TRBV25-1 with TRBJ2-1; D unclear. CDR1 and CDR2 (germline): MGHDK, SYGVNS. V lost 1 base, J lost 6 bases, and 10 bases lay in between. This CDR3 has 14 residues. The CDR3 sequence is CASSEFSRTNEQFF. CDR3 DNA: TGTGCCAGCAGTGAATTTTCAAGGACCAATGAGCAGTTCTTC.

V gene TRBV5-1 combines with J gene TRBJ2-5; TRBD2 is a possible D gene (6 bases). The germline V gene has CDR1 SGHRS and CDR2 YFSETQ. Trimming took 0 bases from V and 2 from J, leaving 14 bases between them. This CDR3 is 16 amino acids long. The CDR3 region is CASSLAGGEGQETQYF. The CDR3 nucleotides read TGCGCCAGCAGCTTGGCCGGGGGTGAGGGGCAAGAGACCCAGTACTTC.

The rearrangement uses TRBV7-2 and TRBJ1-4; D gene ambiguous. V was clipped by 5 bases and J by 8 bases, with 9 bases between them. The germline V gene has CDR1 SGHTA and CDR2 FQGNSA. This CDR3 region has 12 residues. The CDR3: CASSEDREKLFF. CDR3 sequence (DNA): TGTGCCAGCAGCGAAGATAGAGAAAAACTGTTTTTT.

The rearrangement joins TRBV4-3 to TRBJ2-3; D uncertain. CDR1 and CDR2 from the germline V gene are LGHNA and YSLEER. V was trimmed by 3 bases and J by 0 bases, leaving 10 bases between them. The CDR3 is 15 residues long. The CDR3 here is CASSQTPFSTDTQYF. The CDR3, as DNA: TGCGCCAGCAGCCAGACACCATTTAGCACAGATACGCAGTATTTT.

The rearrangement joins TRBV5-4 to TRBJ2-3; 9 bases are shared with TRBD1. V dropped 3 bases and J dropped 0; count of bases not matched to a gene: 5. Germline CDR1 and CDR2: SGHNT and YYREEE (reference sequence). This CDR3 spans 16 amino acids. Here the CDR3 DNA reads TGTGCCAGCAGCTCGGCCGGGACAGGGAGCACAGATACGCAGTATTTT. It specifies CASSSAGTGSTDTQYF.

The table lists this clone with a few counts. The chain carries TRBV7-2 and TRBJ2-5; perhaps D is TRBD1 or TRBD2 (6 bases each). This CDR3 spans 13 amino acids. Per the germline V gene, CDR1 is SGHTA and CDR2 is FQGNSA. V dropped 7 bases and J dropped 4 bases, with 13 bases sitting between them. In DNA form, the CDR3 reads TGTGCCAGCATTCGGGGGCTAGGAGAGACCCAGTACTTC. Residues: CASIRGLGETQYF.

V usage is TRBV5-4 and J usage is TRBJ2-3; 7 bases agree with TRBD2. The trim removed 4 bases at V and 12 bases at J, leaving 8 bases unmatched. The CDR3 covers 12 residues. From germline, CDR1 is SGHNT and CDR2 YYREEE (reference sequence). Here the CDR3 DNA reads TGTGCCAGCAGCGAGTGGGAGGGCCCCCAGTATTTT. This codes for CASSEWEGPQYF.